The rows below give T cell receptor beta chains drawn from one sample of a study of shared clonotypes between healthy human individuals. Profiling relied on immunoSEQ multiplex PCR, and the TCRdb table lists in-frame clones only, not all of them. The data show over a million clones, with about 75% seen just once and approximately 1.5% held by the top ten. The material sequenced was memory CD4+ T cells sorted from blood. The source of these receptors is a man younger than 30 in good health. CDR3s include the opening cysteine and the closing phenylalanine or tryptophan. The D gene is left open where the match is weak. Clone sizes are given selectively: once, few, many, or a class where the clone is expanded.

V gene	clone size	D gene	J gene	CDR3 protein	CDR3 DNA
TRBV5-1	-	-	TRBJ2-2	CASSLRGVANTGELFF	TGCGCCAGCAGCTTGAGGGGGGTCGCGAACACCGGGGAGCTGTTTTTT
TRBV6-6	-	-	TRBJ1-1	CASRGGRTEAFF	TGTGCCAGCAGGGGGGGGCGTACTGAAGCTTTCTTT
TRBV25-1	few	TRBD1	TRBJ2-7	CASRGQGTYEQYF	TGTGCCAGCAGGGGACAGGGAACCTACGAGCAGTACTTC
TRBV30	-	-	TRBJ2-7	CAWSFNPSYEQYF	TGTGCCTGGAGCTTTAACCCATCCTACGAGCAGTACTTC
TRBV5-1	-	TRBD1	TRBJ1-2	CASSFGTGQDYGYTF	TGCGCCAGCAGCTTCGGGACAGGCCAGGACTATGGCTACACCTTC
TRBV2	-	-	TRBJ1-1	CASSDHQGSTEAFF	TGTGCCAGCAGTGACCACCAGGGAAGCACTGAAGCTTTCTTT
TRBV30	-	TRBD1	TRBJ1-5	CAWSPQGDQPQHF	TGTGCCTGGAGTCCACAGGGGGATCAGCCCCAGCATTTT
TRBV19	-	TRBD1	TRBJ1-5	CANFALGTGSQPQHF	TGTGCCAACTTCGCTTTGGGGACAGGGAGTCAGCCCCAGCATTTT
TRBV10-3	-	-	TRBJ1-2	CAIRDQDQYGYTF	TGTGCCATCAGGGACCAGGATCAATATGGCTACACCTTC
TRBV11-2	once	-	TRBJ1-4	CASSLRGGGEKLFF	TGTGCCAGCAGCTTGAGGGGTGGAGGGGAAAAACTGTTTTTT
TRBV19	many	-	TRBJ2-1	CASSIEGATYNEQFF	TGTGCCAGTAGTATAGAAGGGGCAACCTACAATGAGCAGTTCTTC
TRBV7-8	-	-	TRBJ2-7	CASSLERQGAYEQYF	TGTGCCAGCAGCTTAGAGCGGCAGGGTGCCTACGAGCAGTACTTC
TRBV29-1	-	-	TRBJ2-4	CSVVLDSGNIQYF	TGCAGCGTTGTTCTGGATAGTGGAAACATTCAGTACTTC
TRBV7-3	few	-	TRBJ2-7	CASSPALGYEQYF	TGTGCCAGCAGCCCCGCACTTGGCTACGAGCAGTACTTC
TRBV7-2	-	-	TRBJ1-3	CASSLTDGNTIYF	TGTGCCAGCAGCTTGACGGATGGAAACACCATATATTTT
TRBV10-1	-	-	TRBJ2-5	CARKRNHRDPQETQYF	TGCGCCAGGAAAAGGAACCACAGGGACCCCCAAGAGACCCAGTACTTC
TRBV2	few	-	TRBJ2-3	CASNRRLGTDTQYF	TGTGCCAGTAACAGGAGGCTGGGGACAGATACGCAGTATTTT
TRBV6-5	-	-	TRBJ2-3	CASSYLMGTQYF	TGTGCCAGCAGTTACCTAATGGGGACGCAGTATTTT
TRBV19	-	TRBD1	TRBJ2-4	CASSLRHRGQAKNIQYF	TGTGCCAGTAGTCTTCGGCACAGGGGGCAGGCCAAAAACATTCAGTACTTC
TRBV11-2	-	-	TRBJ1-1	CASSLQGRTEAFF	TGTGCCAGCAGCTTACAGGGGAGGACTGAAGCTTTCTTT
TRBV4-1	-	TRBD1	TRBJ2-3	CASSQDQGQVPYTQYF	TGCGCCAGCAGCCAAGATCAGGGACAGGTGCCATATACGCAGTATTTT
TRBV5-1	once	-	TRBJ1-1	CASSFRESDGTEAFF	TGCGCCAGCAGCTTCAGGGAGTCGGACGGCACTGAAGCTTTCTTT
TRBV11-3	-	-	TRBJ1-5	CASSLDMKVGSNQPQHF	TGTGCCAGCAGCTTAGATATGAAGGTGGGGAGCAATCAGCCCCAGCATTTT
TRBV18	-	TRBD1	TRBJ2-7	CASSPLAHGTGETYEQYF	TGTGCCAGCTCACCATTAGCTCATGGGACAGGGGAGACCTACGAGCAGTACTTC
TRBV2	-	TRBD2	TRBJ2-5	CASSGLAGQETQYF	TGTGCCAGCAGTGGGCTAGCGGGACAAGAGACCCAGTACTTC
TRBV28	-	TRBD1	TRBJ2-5	CASSSGGALLKETQYF	TGTGCCAGCAGTTCAGGGGGCGCGCTCCTAAAGGAGACCCAGTACTTC
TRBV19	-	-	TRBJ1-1	CASSIPQQGNTEAFF	TGTGCCAGTAGTATCCCCCAACAGGGAAACACTGAAGCTTTCTTT
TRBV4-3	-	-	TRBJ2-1	CASSQDQVWREQFF	TGCGCCAGCAGCCAAGATCAGGTATGGCGAGAGCAGTTCTTC
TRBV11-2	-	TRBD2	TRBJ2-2	CASRHPGTSGRAVPGELFF	TGTGCCAGCAGGCATCCCGGGACTAGCGGGAGGGCCGTCCCCGGGGAGCTGTTTTTT
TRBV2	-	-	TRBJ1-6	CASSQSSSYNSPLHF	TGTGCCAGCAGTCAGTCGAGCTCCTATAATTCACCCCTCCACTTT
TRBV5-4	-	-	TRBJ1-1	CASSRTEGTEAFF	TGTGCCAGCAGCCGGACGGAAGGGACTGAAGCTTTCTTT
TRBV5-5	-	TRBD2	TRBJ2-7	CASSLLGTSGTYEQYF	TGTGCCAGCAGCTTGCTGGGGACTAGCGGAACCTACGAGCAGTACTTC
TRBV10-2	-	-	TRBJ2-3	CASSFQGDTQYF	TGCGCCAGCAGCTTTCAGGGCGATACGCAGTATTTT
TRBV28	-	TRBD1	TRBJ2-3	CASSLGAGGSTDTQYF	TGTGCCAGCAGTTTAGGGGCAGGGGGAAGCACAGATACGCAGTATTTT
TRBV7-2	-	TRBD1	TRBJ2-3	CASSYPDRDLSTDTQYF	TGTGCCAGCAGCTACCCGGACAGGGACCTTAGCACAGATACGCAGTATTTT
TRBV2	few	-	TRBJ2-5	CASSDETQYF	TGTGCCAGCAGTGACGAGACCCAGTACTTC
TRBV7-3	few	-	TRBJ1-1	CASSSQRNTEAFF	TGTGCCAGCAGCTCTCAGAGGAACACTGAAGCTTTCTTT
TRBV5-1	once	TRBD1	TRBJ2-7	CASSPRQGSSYEQYF	TGCGCCAGCAGCCCGCGACAGGGAAGCTCCTACGAGCAGTACTTC
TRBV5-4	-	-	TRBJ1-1	CATGVFMNTEAFF	TGTGCCACGGGGGTGTTCATGAACACTGAAGCTTTCTTT
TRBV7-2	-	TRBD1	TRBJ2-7	CASSYTTGVYEQYF	TGTGCCAGCAGCTACACGACAGGGGTCTACGAGCAGTACTTC
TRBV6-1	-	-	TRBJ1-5	CASSAGDNNNQPQHF	TGTGCCAGCAGTGCCGGGGACAATAACAATCAGCCCCAGCATTTT
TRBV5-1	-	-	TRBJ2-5	CASSRGPEETQYF	TGCGCCAGCAGCAGGGGACCGGAGGAGACCCAGTACTTC
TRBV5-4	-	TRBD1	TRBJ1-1	CASSSGGQGARRGKGTEAFF	TGTGCCAGCAGCTCCGGTGGGCAGGGGGCGAGGAGAGGGAAGGGCACTGAAGCTTTCTTT
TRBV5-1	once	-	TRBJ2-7	CASSSPGYEQYF	TGCGCCAGCAGCTCCCCAGGCTACGAGCAGTACTTC
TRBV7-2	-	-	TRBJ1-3	CASGIQGEGSGNTIYF	TGTGCCAGCGGTATCCAGGGCGAGGGCTCTGGAAACACCATATATTTT
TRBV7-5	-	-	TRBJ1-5	CARSLARRQGGEGPKGHSNQPQHF	TGTGCCAGAAGCTTAGCCCGCCGGCAGGGAGGGGAAGGGCCGAAGGGTCATAGCAATCAGCCCCAGCATTTT
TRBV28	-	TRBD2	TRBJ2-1	CASGRTSGGGNEQFF	TGTGCCAGCGGGAGGACTAGCGGGGGAGGGAATGAGCAGTTCTTC
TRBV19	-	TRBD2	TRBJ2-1	CASSNGRGSYNEQFF	TGTGCCAGTAGTAACGGGAGGGGCTCCTACAATGAGCAGTTCTTC
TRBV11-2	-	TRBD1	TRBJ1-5	CASSPTGVQPQHF	TGTGCCAGCAGCCCTACAGGGGTTCAGCCCCAGCATTTT
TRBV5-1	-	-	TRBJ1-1	CASSLEGRPLNTEAFF	TGCGCCAGCAGCTTGGAGGGACGGCCATTGAACACTGAAGCTTTCTTT
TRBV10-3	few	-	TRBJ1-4	CAISESPSGLNEKLFF	TGTGCCATCAGTGAGTCGCCGTCGGGGCTTAATGAAAAACTGTTTTTT
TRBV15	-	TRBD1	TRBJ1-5	CATSRDGRGLQPQHF	TGTGCCACCAGCAGAGATGGAAGGGGGCTTCAGCCCCAGCATTTT
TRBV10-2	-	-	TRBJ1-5	CASSELGTYSNQPQHF	TGCGCCAGCAGTGAACTCGGGACCTATAGCAATCAGCCCCAGCATTTT
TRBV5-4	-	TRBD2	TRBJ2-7	CASSLDPGTSAYEQYF	TGTGCCAGCAGCTTAGATCCCGGGACTAGCGCCTACGAGCAGTACTTC
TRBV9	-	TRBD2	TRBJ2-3	CASSPGVAGGRNTQYF	TGTGCCAGCAGCCCCGGGGTAGCGGGAGGTCGAAATACGCAGTATTTT
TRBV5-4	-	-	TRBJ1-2	CASSLGAGTNYGYTF	TGTGCCAGCAGCTTGGGGGCAGGGACTAACTATGGCTACACCTTC
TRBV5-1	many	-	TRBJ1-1	CASSLGLRGNTEAFF	TGCGCCAGCAGCTTGGGTCTTCGGGGGAACACTGAAGCTTTCTTT
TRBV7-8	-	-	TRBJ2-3	CASSLEAQGTDTQYF	TGTGCCAGCAGCTTAGAGGCCCAGGGCACAGATACGCAGTATTTT
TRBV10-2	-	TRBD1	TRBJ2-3	CASSGTGGADTQYF	TGCGCCAGCAGTGGGACAGGGGGCGCAGATACGCAGTATTTT
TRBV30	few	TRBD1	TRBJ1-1	CAWRAGGTMNTEAFF	TGTGCCTGGAGGGCAGGGGGCACCATGAACACTGAAGCTTTCTTT